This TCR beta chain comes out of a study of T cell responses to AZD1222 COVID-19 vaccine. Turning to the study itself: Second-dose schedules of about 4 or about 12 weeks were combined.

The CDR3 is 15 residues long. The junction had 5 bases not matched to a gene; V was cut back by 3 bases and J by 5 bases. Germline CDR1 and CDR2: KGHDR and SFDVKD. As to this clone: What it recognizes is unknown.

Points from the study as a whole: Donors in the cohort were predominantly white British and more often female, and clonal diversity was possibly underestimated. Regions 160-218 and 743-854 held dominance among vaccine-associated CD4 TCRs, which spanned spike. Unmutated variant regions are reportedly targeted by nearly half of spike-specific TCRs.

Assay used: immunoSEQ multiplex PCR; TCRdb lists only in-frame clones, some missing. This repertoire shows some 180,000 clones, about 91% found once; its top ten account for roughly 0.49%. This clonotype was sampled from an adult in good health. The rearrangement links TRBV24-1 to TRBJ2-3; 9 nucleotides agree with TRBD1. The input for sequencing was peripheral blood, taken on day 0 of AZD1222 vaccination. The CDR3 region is CATSDADRGVDTQYF. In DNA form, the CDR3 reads TGTGCCACCAGTGATGCTGACAGGGGGGTAGATACGCAGTATTTT.